One sample yielded the 16 T cell receptor beta chains listed below, sequenced in a study of technical replicates of blood from a handful of donors. The repertoire was sequenced with immunoSEQ multiplex PCR; TCRdb's copy has only in-frame clones and lacks some. The sample records 65,000 to 90,000 clones, 93% being singletons. The sequencing sample was made of T cells isolated from PBMCs. These receptors all stem from a human donor in good health.

In nucleotides, the CDR3 is TGTGCCAGCAGCTTTTTACTAGCGGGGGACTACGAGCAGTACTTC. Amino acid sequence: CASSFLLAGDYEQYF. The gene calls are TRBV11-2 and TRBJ2-7, with 11 bases aligning to TRBD2. The CDR3 spans 15 residues. In germline, CDR1 is SGHAT, CDR2 FQNNGV. With V trimmed by 3 bases and J by 3 bases, 4 bases remained unmatched.

The gene calls are TRBV18 and TRBJ2-6, with D uncertain. CDR3 length equals 16 residues. Germline values: CDR1 KGHSH, CDR2 LQKENI. V lost 6 bases, J lost 2 bases, and 14 bases lay in between. The chain's CDR3 is CASSPYSMTGANVLTF. CDR3 DNA sequence: TGTGCCAGCTCCCCTTACAGTATGACTGGGGCCAACGTCCTGACTTTC.

The rearrangement uses TRBV29-1 and TRBJ2-1, with D perhaps matching TRBD2 (6 bases). Germline V lookup: CDR1 SQVTM, CDR2 ANQGSEA. Trimming pared 3 bases from V and 6 bases from J, leaving 15 bases between. The CDR3 loop spans 14 amino acids. The chain's CDR3 is CSVDSRLVFNEQFF. The CDR3 DNA is TGCAGCGTTGACTCCCGACTAGTTTTCAATGAGCAGTTCTTC.

This clone showed up just once. The J gene is TRBJ2-5, the V gene TRBV28, with D tentatively TRBD2 (5 bases). CDR1 and CDR2 (germline): MDHEN, SYDVKM. The CDR3 loop spans 13 amino acids. Trimming took off 2 bases at V and 4 bases at J, with 8 bases between the two ends. The CDR3 DNA is TGTGCCAGCAGTTTAGAGGGAGCAGAGACCCAGTACTTC. Translation gives CASSLEGAETQYF.

Of note for this clone: Other DNA sequences in this sample translate to the same CDR3. V gene TRBV7-9 combines with J gene TRBJ2-7, with 7 bases that match TRBD2. The CDR3 has 14 amino acids. Germline V CDR1 and CDR2: SEHNR, FQNEAQ (reference sequence). V was clipped by 1 base and J by 3 bases; unmatched bases: 3. CDR3 amino acids: CASSLEGGSYEQYF. DNA for the CDR3: TGTGCCAGCAGCTTAGAGGGCGGGAGCTACGAGCAGTACTTC.

The J gene is TRBJ1-4, the V gene TRBV6-1; D unresolved. V lost 6 bases to trimming and J lost 12 bases, with 20 bases between them. CDR3 length: 14 residues. Germline V gene sequence: CDR1 MNHNS, CDR2 SASEGT. The DNA of the CDR3 is TGTGCCAGCAGCCGGGATATGGAGTTGAGGGAACTGTTTTTT. Translated, it gives CASSRDMELRELFF.

This clone appeared once. V usage is TRBV2 and J usage is TRBJ1-6; D perhaps matches TRBD1 (6 bases). This CDR3 comprises 17 residues. V was pared by 3 bases and J by 9 bases, with 21 bases between. CDR1 SNHLY and CDR2 FYNNEI come from the germline V gene. CDR3 DNA: TGTGCCAGCAGTGATAGGGGGAGAGGGTTACTGAGTTCACCCCTCCACTTT. It encodes CASSDRGRGLLSSPLHF.

The chain couples TRBV14 to TRBJ2-7; no definite D call. Trimming cost V 3 bases and J 2 bases, with 5 bases left between them. Per the germline V gene, CDR1 is SGHDN and CDR2 is FVKESK. CDR3 length: 12 residues. The CDR3 is CASSHLTYEQYF. CDR3 coding DNA: TGTGCCAGCAGCCATCTAACCTACGAGCAGTACTTC.

The V and J genes are TRBV4-2 and TRBJ2-7; 13 bases are a match to TRBD2. CDR3 length: 16 amino acids. V trimming: 0 bases; J trimming: 4 bases; junction bases outside the gene matches: 3. Germline lookup yields CDR1 LGHNA and CDR2 YNFKEQ. The CDR3 bases are TGTGCCAGCAGCCAAGAGGGACTAGCGGGATCGTACGAGCAGTACTTC. Protein sequence: CASSQEGLAGSYEQYF.

The V gene is TRBV19, the J gene TRBJ1-1; 10 bases are a match to TRBD1. Germline trimming cut 4 bases from V and 1 base from J; bases unmatched to any gene: 6. CDR3 length: 16 amino acids. CDR1 and CDR2 from the germline V gene are LNHDA and SQIVND (reference sequence). The DNA of the CDR3 is TGTGCCAGTAGTACCAGGACAGGGGGGAGGAACACTGAAGCTTTCTTT. This sequence encodes CASSTRTGGRNTEAFF.

V and J are TRBV6-5 and TRBJ2-5; the D is unclear. The CDR3 is 11 amino acids. Germline CDR1 MNHEY, CDR2 SVGAGI. V lost 6 bases to trimming and J lost 7 bases, with 9 bases between them. CDR3 sequence (DNA): TGTGCCAGCAGGCAGAGGTGGACCCAGTACTTC. This codes for CASRQRWTQYF.

The count of this clone is one. The V gene is TRBV7-9, the J gene TRBJ1-1; 8 bases fit TRBD1. Germline CDR1 reads SEHNR; CDR2 reads FQNEAQ (reference sequence). The length of the CDR3 is 13 residues. J gave up 7 bases and V 6 bases, and 7 bases lay outside the gene matches. Here the CDR3 reads CASSSTGESEAFF. The CDR3 DNA reads as TGTGCCAGCAGTTCGACAGGGGAAAGTGAAGCTTTCTTT.

The J gene is TRBJ1-3, the V gene TRBV11-3; TRBD1 aligns across 7 bases. With 5 bases clipped from V and 11 bases from J, the junction kept 6 bases outside the gene matches. This CDR3 spans 12 amino acids. Per the germline V gene, CDR1 is SGHNT and CDR2 is YENEEA. CDR3 DNA sequence: TGTGCCAGCAGCCCACAGGGGTCGCCCATATATTTT. It encodes CASSPQGSPIYF. The whole variable domain, filled in from reference TRBV11-3 and TRBJ1-3, reads EAGVVQSPRYKIIEKKQPVAFWCNPISGHNTLYWYLQNLGQGPELLIRYENEEAVDDSQLPKDRFSAERLKGVDSTLKIQPAELGDSAVYLCASSPQGSPIYFGEGSWLTVV.

The chain uses TRBV6-1 and TRBJ2-7; the match to TRBD1 covers 9 bases. V lost 3 bases, J lost 2 bases, and 5 bases stayed unmatched. Germline loops: CDR1 MNHNS, CDR2 SASEGT. This CDR3 comprises 15 residues. The CDR3 sequence is CASSEDRGSAYEQYF. CDR3 sequence (DNA): TGTGCCAGCAGTGAGGACAGGGGATCGGCCTACGAGCAGTACTTC.

This chain uses TRBV2 with TRBJ2-7, with 10 bases matching TRBD1. V was clipped by 11 bases and J by 5 bases; unmatched bases: 15. CDR3 length: 15 amino acids. Germline V gives CDR1 SNHLY, CDR2 FYNNEI. The CDR3 loop is CAGFSGTGDPNEQYF. The CDR3 region has the DNA TGTGCCGGATTCTCCGGGACAGGGGATCCTAACGAGCAGTACTTC.

This rearrangement joins TRBV4-1 to TRBJ2-2; D not certain. Germline V gene sequence: CDR1 MGHRA, CDR2 YSYEKL. The CDR3 has 12 amino acids. The V gene lost 1 base and the J gene lost 8 bases, with 5 bases spanning the gap. The chain's CDR3 is CASSQAQGELFF. For the CDR3, the DNA is TGCGCCAGCAGCCAAGCCCAGGGGGAGCTGTTTTTT.